What follows are 10 T cell receptor beta chains derived from one specimen sequenced in a study of blood T cell repertoires in COVID-19 (dated by TCRdb to 2020 to 2022). Libraries were built with the immunoSEQ multiplex PCR assay. Drawn from immuneACCESS, this table holds only the in-frame rearrangements with V and J called that TCRdb kept. Clones are partly lost; checked studies trace under half to an unresolved V gene and leave the rest unexplained. The sample includes some 250,000 clones, with 70% to 75% observed a single time. The ten largest clones capture about 3.5% of the sample. Sequencing was carried out using peripheral blood. The receptors originated from a woman older than 75 with acute or convalescent COVID-19.

This chain connects TRBV12-3 or TRBV12-4 to TRBJ2-7; D is perhaps TRBD2 (5 bases). V lost 8 bases and J lost 4, with 15 bases in between. This CDR3 contains 13 residues. The CDR3 reads CASSWGVRYEQYF. CDR3 nucleotide sequence: TGTGCCAGCTCATGGGGAGTACGGTACGAGCAGTACTTC.

The chain couples TRBV19 to TRBJ2-1; no clear D gene. This CDR3 is built from 14 residues. V lost 7 bases, J lost 5 bases, and 15 bases lay in between. CDR1 and CDR2 (germline): LNHDA, SQIVND (reference sequence). The CDR3 is CASTSRVSNNEQFF. CDR3 nucleotides: TGTGCCAGTACCTCCCGGGTGAGCAACAATGAGCAGTTCTTC.

This rearrangement joins TRBV7-2 to TRBJ2-1, with D tentatively TRBD2 (6 bases). The V and J ends lost 0 bases and 7 bases respectively, with 19 bases between them. The CDR3 extends over 17 amino acids. Germline CDR1 is SGHTA and CDR2 is FQGNSA. The CDR3 DNA sequence: TGTGCCAGCAGCTTAGCTCCGGGACTCGCTAGGTTGAATGAGCAGTTCTTC. Translation gives CASSLAPGLARLNEQFF. Full variable domain (rest looked up from reference TRBV7-2 and TRBJ2-1): GAGVSQSPSNKVTEKGKDVELRCDPISGHTALYWYRQSLGQGLEFLIYFQGNSAPDKSGLPSDRFSAERTGGSVSTLTIQRTQQEDSAVYLCASSLAPGLARLNEQFFGPGTRLTVL.

The V call is TRBV2, the J call TRBJ1-3; D is possibly TRBD1 (6 bases). V was shortened by 6 bases and J by 8 bases, with 14 bases between the two germline ends. Germline V gene lookup returns CDR1 SNHLY and CDR2 FYNNEI. The CDR3 spans 13 residues. The CDR3 loop reads CASRRTEKDTIYF. CDR3 DNA: TGTGCCAGCAGGCGGACAGAGAAGGACACCATATATTTT.

J is TRBJ2-7 and V is TRBV20-1, with 8 bases aligning to TRBD1. The V gene's germline CDR1 is DFQATT and CDR2 SNEGSKA (reference sequence). The CDR3 contains 13 residues. Trimming cost V 3 bases and J 3 bases; bases outside gene matches: 4. The CDR3 reads CSASKDRVYEQYF. The CDR3 DNA reads TGCAGTGCTAGTAAGGACAGGGTCTACGAGCAGTACTTC.

This clone was observed a few times. This chain uses TRBV11-2 with TRBJ2-4, with D possibly matching TRBD1 (5 bases). Trimming stripped 3 bases from V and 0 bases from J, with 12 bases between. The CDR3 consists of 16 residues. Germline lookup yields CDR1 SGHAT and CDR2 FQNNGV. The CDR3 here is CASSFQPGSAKNIQYF. The CDR3 DNA sequence: TGTGCCAGCAGCTTCCAACCAGGGTCAGCCAAAAACATTCAGTACTTC.

This chain joins TRBV7-2 and TRBJ1-3, with 7 positions matching TRBD1. The germline V gene encodes CDR1 SGHTA and CDR2 FQGNSA. This CDR3 is built from 16 residues. J lost 2 bases, V lost 3 bases, and 7 bases had no gene match. The CDR3 sequence: CASSFPRGLPGNTIYF. DNA for the CDR3: TGTGCCAGCAGCTTCCCAAGGGGGCTACCTGGAAACACCATATATTTT.

This chain joins TRBV7-9 and TRBJ1-5; D may be TRBD1 (5 bases). Trimming pared 2 bases from V and 1 base from J, leaving 12 bases between. The CDR3 consists of 16 residues. The germline V gene encodes CDR1 SEHNR and CDR2 FQNEAQ (reference sequence). The CDR3 DNA sequence: TGTGCCAGCAGCTTATGGGGCGGCGTGAGCAATCAGCCCCAGCATTTT. It specifies CASSLWGGVSNQPQHF.

This clone has a single count. The chain uses TRBV14 and TRBJ2-7, with a possible D match to TRBD2 (6 bases). There are 15 residues in the CDR3. V lost 3 bases to trimming and J lost 5 bases, with 17 bases between them. Per the germline V gene, CDR1 is SGHDN and CDR2 is FVKESK. CDR3 region: CASSQRSGSIDEQYF. CDR3 DNA: TGTGCCAGCAGCCAGCGTTCCGGGAGTATAGACGAGCAGTACTTC.

This clone was counted once. V usage is TRBV18 and J usage is TRBJ1-2; possibly TRBD1 for D (6 bases). CDR3 length: 16 amino acids. Germline-derived CDR1 and CDR2 are KGHSH and LQKENI. Trimming pared 3 bases from V and 5 bases from J, leaving 19 bases between. The CDR3 DNA reads as TGTGCCAGCTCACCCCTTGGAGCTACAGGGATTTATGGCTACACCTTC. Protein product: CASSPLGATGIYGYTF.